Sequencing of this T cell receptor (beta chain) was carried out in a study of response to subunit inactivated influenza vaccine (dated by TCRdb to the late 2010s). About the full investigation: Deep quantitative T cell receptor repertoire profiling was used in the study to track responses to a trivalent subunit inactivated influenza vaccine. General study outcomes and caveats: The authors proposed that each seasonal influenza vaccination may bring in only a limited number of new T cells.

Library creation used RT-PCR. Sequencing used an Illumina HiSeq 2500. The public sequencing data were trimmed at Q25 with fastp and processed into clonotypes with MiXCR by TCRdb, which kept only in-frame beta chains. Each CDR3 protein gets just one entry, which takes the most common genes and DNA from the rows behind it. This sample holds roughly 570,000 distinct CDR3 sequences; approximately 12% were observed only once. The biggest ten clones account for about an eighth of the sample. In the paper's terms, the time point label means: 40 to 45 days after influenza vaccine administration. There are many counts of this clonotype. The antigen it binds to is not known. The record has no base qualities; no much larger clone is one base away. Reading from cysteine to phenylalanine, the CDR3 counts 15 amino acids. Only CDR3 DNA is held: 45 bases, read in frame from base 1. For CDR1 and CDR2, the germline V gene (reference sequence) lists DFQATT and SNEGSKA. A distance of 16 bases separates the germline ends of V and J, which lose 1 base and 4 bases respectively.

Material: PBMCs from blood, obtained roughly 47 days after vaccination. This clonotype originated in a man aged 45-65 years who received an inactivated influenza vaccine. Donor details come from another sample of the same person, matched by shared clones. The sequence links TRBV20-1 to TRBJ1-2, with the D gene not confidently named. The CDR3 in this case is CSARGGIRLSYGYTF. In nucleotides, the sequence is TGCAGTGCTAGAGGAGGCATCCGATTATCCTATGGCTACACCTTC.